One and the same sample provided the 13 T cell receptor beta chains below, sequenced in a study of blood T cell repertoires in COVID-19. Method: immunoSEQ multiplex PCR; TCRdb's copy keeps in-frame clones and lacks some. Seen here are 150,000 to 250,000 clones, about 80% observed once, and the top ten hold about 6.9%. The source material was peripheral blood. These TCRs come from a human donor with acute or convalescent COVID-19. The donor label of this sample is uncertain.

Here the CDR3 DNA reads TGTGCCAGCAGCCAAGCTGGGCGGGGGGTCACAGATACGCAGTATTTT. Its protein is CASSQAGRGVTDTQYF. This chain uses TRBV3-1 (or the pseudogene TRBV3-2) with TRBJ2-3; TRBD2 aligns across 8 bases. The length of the CDR3 is 16 residues. From germline, CDR1 is LGHDT and CDR2 YNNKEL (reference sequence). J gave up 2 bases and V 1 base, and 5 bases lay outside the gene matches.

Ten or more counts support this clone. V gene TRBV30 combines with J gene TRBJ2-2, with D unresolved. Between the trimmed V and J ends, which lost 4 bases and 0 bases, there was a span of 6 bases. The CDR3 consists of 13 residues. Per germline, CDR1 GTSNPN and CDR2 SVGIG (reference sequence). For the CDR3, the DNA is TGTGCCTGGATACCAGCGAACACCGGGGAGCTGTTTTTT. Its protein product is CAWIPANTGELFF.

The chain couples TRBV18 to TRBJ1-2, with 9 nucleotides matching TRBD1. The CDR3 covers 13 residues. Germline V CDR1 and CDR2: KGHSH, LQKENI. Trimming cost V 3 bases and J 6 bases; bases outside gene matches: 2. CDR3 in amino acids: CASSPRDRDGYTF. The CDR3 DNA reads TGTGCCAGCTCACCCCGGGACAGGGATGGCTACACCTTC. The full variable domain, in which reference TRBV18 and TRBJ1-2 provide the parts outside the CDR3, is NAGVMQNPRHLVRRRGQEARLRCSPMKGHSHVYWYRQLPEEGLKFMVYLQKENIIDESGMPKERFSAEFPKEGPSILRIQQVVRGDSAAYFCASSPRDRDGYTFGSGTRLTVV.

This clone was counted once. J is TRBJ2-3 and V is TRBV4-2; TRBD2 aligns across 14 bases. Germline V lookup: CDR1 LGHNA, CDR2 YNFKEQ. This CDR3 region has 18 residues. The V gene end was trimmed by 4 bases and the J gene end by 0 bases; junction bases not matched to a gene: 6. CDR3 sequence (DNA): TGTGCCAGCAGCCGGGGGACTAGCGGGAGTGCGAGCACAGATACGCAGTATTTT. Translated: CASSRGTSGSASTDTQYF.

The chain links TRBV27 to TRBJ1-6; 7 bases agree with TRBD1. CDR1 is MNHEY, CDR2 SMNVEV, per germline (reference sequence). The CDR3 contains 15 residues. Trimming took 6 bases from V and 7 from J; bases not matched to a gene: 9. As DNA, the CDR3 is TGTGCCAGCAGGTTCAGGGACAGAAAGAATTCACCCCTCCACTTT. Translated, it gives CASRFRDRKNSPLHF.

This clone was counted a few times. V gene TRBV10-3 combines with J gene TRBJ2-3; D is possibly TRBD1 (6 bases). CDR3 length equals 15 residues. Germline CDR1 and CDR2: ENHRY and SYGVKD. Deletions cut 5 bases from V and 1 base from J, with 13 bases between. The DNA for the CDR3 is TGTGCCATCAGTCACAGGGAAAGGGGCACAGATACGCAGTATTTT. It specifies CAISHRERGTDTQYF.

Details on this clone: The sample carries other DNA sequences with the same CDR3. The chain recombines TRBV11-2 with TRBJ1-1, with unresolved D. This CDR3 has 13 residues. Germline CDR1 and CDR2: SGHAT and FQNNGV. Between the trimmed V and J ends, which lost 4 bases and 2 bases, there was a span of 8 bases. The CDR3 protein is CASSSNLNTEAFF. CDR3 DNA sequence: TGTGCCAGCAGCTCCAACTTAAACACTGAAGCTTTCTTT.

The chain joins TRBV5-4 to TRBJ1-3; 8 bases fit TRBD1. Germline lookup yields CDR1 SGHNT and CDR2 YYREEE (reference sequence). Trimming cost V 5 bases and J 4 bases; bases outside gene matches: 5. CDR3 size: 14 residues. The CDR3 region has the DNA TGTGCCAGCAGTAGCCGGGACAGGGGAAACACCATATATTTT. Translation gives CASSSRDRGNTIYF.

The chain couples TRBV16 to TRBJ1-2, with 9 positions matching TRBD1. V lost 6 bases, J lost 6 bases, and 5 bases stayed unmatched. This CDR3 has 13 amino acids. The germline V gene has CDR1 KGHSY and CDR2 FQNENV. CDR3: CASRAQGANGYTF. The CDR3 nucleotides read TGTGCCAGCAGGGCACAGGGGGCGAATGGCTACACCTTC.

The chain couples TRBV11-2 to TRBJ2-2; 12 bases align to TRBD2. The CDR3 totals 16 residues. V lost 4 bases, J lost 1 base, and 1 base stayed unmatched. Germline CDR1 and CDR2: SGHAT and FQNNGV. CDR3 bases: TGTGCCAGCAGCTCGACTAGCGGGAGGAACACCGGGGAGCTGTTTTTT. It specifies CASSSTSGRNTGELFF.

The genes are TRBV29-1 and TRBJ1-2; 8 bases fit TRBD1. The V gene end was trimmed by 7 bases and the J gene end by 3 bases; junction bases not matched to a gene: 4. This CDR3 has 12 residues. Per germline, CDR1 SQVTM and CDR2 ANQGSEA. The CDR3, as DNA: TGCAGCGGTACAGGGGGGGACTATGGCTACACCTTC. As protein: CSGTGGDYGYTF.

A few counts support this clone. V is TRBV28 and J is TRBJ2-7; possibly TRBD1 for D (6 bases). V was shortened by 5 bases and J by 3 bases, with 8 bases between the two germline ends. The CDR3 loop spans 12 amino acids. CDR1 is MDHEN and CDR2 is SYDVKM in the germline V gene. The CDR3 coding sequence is TGTGCCAGCAGTGGGACATACTACGAGCAGTACTTC. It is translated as CASSGTYYEQYF.

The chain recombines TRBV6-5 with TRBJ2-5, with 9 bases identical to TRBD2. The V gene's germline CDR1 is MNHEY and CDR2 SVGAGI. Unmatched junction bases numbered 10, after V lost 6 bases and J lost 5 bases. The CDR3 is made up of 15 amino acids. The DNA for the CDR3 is TGTGCCAGCAGGAATAGCGGGAGCTACCGGGAGACCCAGTACTTC. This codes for CASRNSGSYRETQYF.